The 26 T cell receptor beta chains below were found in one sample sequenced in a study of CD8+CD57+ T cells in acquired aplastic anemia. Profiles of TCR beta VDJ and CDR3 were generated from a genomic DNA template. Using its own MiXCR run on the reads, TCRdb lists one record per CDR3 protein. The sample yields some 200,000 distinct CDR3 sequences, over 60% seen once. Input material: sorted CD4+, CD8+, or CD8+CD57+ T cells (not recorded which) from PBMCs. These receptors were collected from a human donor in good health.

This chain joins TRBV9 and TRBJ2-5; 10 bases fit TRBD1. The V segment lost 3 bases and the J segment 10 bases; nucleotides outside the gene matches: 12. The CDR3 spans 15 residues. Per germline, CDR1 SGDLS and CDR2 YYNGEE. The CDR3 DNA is TGTGCCAGCAGCGAGGGGGGGGACAGGGGCAGTGACCAGTACTTC. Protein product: CASSEGGDRGSDQYF.

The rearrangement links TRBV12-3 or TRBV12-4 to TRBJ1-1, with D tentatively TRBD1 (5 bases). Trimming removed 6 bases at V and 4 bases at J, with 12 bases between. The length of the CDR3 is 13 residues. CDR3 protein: CASRRVGTTEAFF. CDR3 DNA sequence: TGTGCCAGCAGGCGGGTGGGGACCACTGAAGCTTTCTTT.

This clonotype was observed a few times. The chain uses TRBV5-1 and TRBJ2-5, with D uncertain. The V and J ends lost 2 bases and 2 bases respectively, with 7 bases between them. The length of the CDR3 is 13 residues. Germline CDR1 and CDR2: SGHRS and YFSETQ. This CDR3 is CASSFAGQETQYF. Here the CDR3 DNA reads TGCGCCAGCAGCTTCGCCGGACAAGAGACCCAGTACTTC.

DNA for the CDR3: TGTGCCAGCACCTGGACAGGTTCTGAAGCTTTCTTT. Residues: CASTWTGSEAFF. V usage is TRBV2 and J usage is TRBJ1-1; 7 bases line up with TRBD1. The germline CDR1 and CDR2 sequences are SNHLY and FYNNEI. The CDR3 runs 12 residues. V dropped 7 bases and J dropped 6; count of bases not matched to a gene: 5.

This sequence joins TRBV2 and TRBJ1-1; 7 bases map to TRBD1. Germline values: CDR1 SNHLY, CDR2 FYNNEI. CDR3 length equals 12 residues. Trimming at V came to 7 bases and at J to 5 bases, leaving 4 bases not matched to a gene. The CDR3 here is CASNLRGTEAFF. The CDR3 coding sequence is TGTGCCAGCAACCTCAGGGGGACTGAAGCTTTCTTT.

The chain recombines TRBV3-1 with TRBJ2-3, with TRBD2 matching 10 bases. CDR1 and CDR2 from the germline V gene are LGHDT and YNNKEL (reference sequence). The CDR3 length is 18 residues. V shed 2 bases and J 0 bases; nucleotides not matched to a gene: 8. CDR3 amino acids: CASSQTTGTSDSTDTQYF. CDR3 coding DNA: TGTGCCAGCAGCCAAACCACAGGGACTAGCGATAGCACAGATACGCAGTATTTT.

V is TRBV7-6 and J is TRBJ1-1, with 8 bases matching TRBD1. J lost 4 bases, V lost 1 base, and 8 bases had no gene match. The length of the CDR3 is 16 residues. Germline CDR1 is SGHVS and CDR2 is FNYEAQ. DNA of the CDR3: TGTGCCAGCAGCTTAGAGATACTAACAGGGGGCACTGAAGCTTTCTTT. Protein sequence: CASSLEILTGGTEAFF.

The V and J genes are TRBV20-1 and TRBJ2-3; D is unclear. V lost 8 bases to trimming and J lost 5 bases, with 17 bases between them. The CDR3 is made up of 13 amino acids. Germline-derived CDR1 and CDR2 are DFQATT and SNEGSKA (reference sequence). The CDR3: CSTLRPVGDTQYF. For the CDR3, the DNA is TGCAGTACCCTGAGGCCGGTGGGAGATACGCAGTATTTT.

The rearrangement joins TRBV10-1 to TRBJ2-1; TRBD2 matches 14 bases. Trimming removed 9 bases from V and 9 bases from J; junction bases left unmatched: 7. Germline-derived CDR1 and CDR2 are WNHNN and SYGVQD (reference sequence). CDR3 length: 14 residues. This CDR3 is CARGTSGSGSEQFF. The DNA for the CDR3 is TGCGCCAGGGGGACTAGCGGGAGTGGAAGTGAGCAGTTCTTC.

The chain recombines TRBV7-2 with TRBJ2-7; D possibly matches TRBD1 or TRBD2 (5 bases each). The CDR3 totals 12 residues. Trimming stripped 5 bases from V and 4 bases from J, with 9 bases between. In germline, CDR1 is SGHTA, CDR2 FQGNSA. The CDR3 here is CASSQGRYEQYF. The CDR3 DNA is TGTGCCAGCAGCCAGGGACGGTACGAGCAGTACTTC.

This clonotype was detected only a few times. The CDR3 DNA follows: TGTGCCAGCAGGCTGGGGGTCAGCCGTAACACTGAAGCTTTCTTT. Protein product: CASRLGVSRNTEAFF. This chain connects TRBV7-2 to TRBJ1-1; weak D call: TRBD1 (5 bases). Germline values: CDR1 SGHTA, CDR2 FQGNSA. The CDR3 has 15 amino acids. With 6 bases removed from V and 2 bases from J, the gap between germline ends came to 16 bases.

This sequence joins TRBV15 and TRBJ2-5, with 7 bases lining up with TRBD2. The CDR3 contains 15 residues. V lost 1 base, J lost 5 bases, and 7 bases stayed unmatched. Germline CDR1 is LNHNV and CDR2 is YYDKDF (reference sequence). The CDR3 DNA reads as TGTGCCACCAGCAGAGCTCTAGCGGTCGGGGAGACCCAGTACTTC. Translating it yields CATSRALAVGETQYF.

CDR3 DNA: TGCAGCGTTGTTTGGCAGGGGGGCACTGAAGCTTTCTTT. Encoded protein: CSVVWQGGTEAFF. This chain connects TRBV29-1 to TRBJ1-1; 7 nucleotides agree with TRBD1. V shed 4 bases and J 4 bases; nucleotides not matched to a gene: 6. Germline V gene data show CDR1 as SQVTM and CDR2 as ANQGSEA. The CDR3 totals 13 residues.

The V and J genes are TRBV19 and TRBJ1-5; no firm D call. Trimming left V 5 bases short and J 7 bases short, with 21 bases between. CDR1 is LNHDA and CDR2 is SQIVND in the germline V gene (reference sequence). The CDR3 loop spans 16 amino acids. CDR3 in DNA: TGTGCCAGTAGTCTAAAGGTATCCCAATCATGGCAGCCCCAGCATTTT. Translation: CASSLKVSQSWQPQHF.

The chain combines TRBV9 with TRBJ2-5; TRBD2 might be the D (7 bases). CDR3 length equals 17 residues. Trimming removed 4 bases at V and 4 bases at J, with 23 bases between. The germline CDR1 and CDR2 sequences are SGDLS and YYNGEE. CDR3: CASSQPRGTREGETQYF. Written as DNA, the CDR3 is TGTGCCAGCAGCCAGCCCCGAGGGACAAGGGAGGGAGAGACCCAGTACTTC.

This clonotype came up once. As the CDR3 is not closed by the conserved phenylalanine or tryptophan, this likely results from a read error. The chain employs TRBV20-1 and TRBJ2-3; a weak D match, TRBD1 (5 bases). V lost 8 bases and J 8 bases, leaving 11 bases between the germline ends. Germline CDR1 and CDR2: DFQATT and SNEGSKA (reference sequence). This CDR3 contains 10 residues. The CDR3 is CSKGPSTQYV. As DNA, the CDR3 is TGCAGTAAGGGGCCTTCTACGCAGTATGTT.

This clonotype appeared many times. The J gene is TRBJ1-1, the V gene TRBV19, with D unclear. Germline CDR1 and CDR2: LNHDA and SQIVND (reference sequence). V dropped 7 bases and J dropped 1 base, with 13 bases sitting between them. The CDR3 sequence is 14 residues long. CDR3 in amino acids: CASTLGGGNTEAFF. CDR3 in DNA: TGTGCCAGTACCCTAGGAGGCGGGAACACTGAAGCTTTCTTT.

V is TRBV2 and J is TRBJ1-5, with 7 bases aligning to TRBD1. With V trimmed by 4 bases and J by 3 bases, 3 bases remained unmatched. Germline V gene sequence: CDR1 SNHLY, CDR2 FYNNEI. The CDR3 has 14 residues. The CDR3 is CASSGTGYNQPQHF. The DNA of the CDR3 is TGTGCCAGCAGTGGGACAGGATACAATCAGCCCCAGCATTTT.

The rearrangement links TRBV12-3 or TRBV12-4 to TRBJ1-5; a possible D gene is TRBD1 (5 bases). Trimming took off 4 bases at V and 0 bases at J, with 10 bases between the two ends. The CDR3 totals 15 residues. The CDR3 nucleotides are TGTGCCAGCAGTTCAGGGACCTCTAGCAATCAGCCCCAGCATTTT. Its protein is CASSSGTSSNQPQHF.

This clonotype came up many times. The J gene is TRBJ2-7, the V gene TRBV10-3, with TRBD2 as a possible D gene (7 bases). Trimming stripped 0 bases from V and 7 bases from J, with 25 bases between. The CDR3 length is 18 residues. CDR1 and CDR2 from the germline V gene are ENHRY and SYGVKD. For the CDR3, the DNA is TGTGCCATCAGTGAGTCGGTGGGGGGGGGGGCAGTGTCTCCAGAGCAGTACTTC. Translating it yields CAISESVGGGAVSPEQYF.

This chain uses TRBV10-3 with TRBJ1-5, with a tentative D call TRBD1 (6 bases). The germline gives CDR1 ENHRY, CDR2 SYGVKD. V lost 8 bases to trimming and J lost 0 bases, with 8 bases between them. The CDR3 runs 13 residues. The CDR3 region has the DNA TGTGCCATCGGCAGGGGTAGCAATCAGCCCCAGCATTTT. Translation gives CAIGRGSNQPQHF.

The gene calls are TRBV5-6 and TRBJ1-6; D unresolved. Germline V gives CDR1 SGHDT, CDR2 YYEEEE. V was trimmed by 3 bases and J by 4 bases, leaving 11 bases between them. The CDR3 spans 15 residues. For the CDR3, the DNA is TGTGCCAGCAGCTCAAGGACCGTGTATAATTCACCCCTCCACTTT. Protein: CASSSRTVYNSPLHF.

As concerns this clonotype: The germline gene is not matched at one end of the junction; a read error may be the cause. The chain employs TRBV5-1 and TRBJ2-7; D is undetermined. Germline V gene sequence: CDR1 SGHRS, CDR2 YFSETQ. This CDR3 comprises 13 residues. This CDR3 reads CASSLDASYGQYF. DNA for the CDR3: TGCGCCAGCAGCTTGGATGCCTCCTACGGGCAGTACTTC.

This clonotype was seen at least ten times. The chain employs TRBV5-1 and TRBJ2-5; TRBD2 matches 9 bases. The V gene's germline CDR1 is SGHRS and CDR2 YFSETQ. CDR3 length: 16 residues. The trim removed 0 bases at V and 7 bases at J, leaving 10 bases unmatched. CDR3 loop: CASSLAREGVVGTQYF. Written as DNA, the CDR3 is TGCGCCAGCAGCTTGGCGCGGGAGGGGGTCGTTGGGACCCAGTACTTC.

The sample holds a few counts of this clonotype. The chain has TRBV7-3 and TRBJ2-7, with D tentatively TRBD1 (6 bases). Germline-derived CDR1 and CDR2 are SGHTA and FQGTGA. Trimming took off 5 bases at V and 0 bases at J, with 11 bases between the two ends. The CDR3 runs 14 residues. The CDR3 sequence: CASSPDRSSYEQYF. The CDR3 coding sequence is TGTGCCAGCAGCCCCGACAGGAGCTCCTACGAGCAGTACTTC.

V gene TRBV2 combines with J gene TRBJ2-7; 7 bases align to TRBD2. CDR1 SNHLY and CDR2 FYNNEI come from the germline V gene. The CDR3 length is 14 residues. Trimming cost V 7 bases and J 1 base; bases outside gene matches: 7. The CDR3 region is CASNAERDSYEQYF. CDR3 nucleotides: TGTGCCAGCAACGCGGAGCGGGATTCCTACGAGCAGTACTTC.